This TCR beta chain was documented in a study of blood T cell repertoires in COVID-19. Assay used: immunoSEQ multiplex PCR; TCRdb lists only in-frame clones, some missing. The table includes roughly 300,000 clones, about four fifths detected once. Germline V lookup: CDR1 KGHSH, CDR2 LQKENI. Trimming left V 2 bases short and J 4 bases short, with 11 bases between. CDR3 length: 15 residues. The chain uses TRBV18 and TRBJ2-2; D unclear. This clonotype originated in a woman between 50 and 59 years old who had recovered from COVID-19. The sample consisted of peripheral blood. The CDR3 DNA reads as TGTGCCAGCTCACCAGGCACGCCGGGCACCGGGGAGCTGTTTTTT. It specifies CASSPGTPGTGELFF.